This T cell receptor (beta chain) is drawn from a study of cytomegalovirus exposure and HLA in healthy donors. This clone has more than one count but fewer than ten. As yet, its antigen is unknown. Germline V gene lookup returns CDR1 LGHNT and CDR2 FRNRAP. V dropped 5 bases and J dropped 4 bases, with 10 bases sitting between them. This CDR3 comprises 13 residues. The PCR was carried out with 60 Vbeta primers and 13 Jbeta primers. The data were produced by immunoSEQ multiplex PCR, yet TCRdb's version contains in-frame clones alone and is incomplete. This table has some 170,000 clones, 55% to 75% appearing once. Overall study findings and caveats: Trimming of TCR beta V- and J-genes showed a link, identified in a later analysis, to a missense DCLRE1C variant.

The material sequenced was PBMCs. V and J are TRBV12-5 and TRBJ2-3, with D hard to call. The receptor's source is a human donor in good health. The CDR3 DNA follows: TGTGCTAGTGGTCTAGTCAGCGCAGATACGCAGTATTTT. Its protein is CASGLVSADTQYF.